This entry lists 6 T cell receptor beta chains sequenced from one sample in a study of CD8 T cells in Susac syndrome. Random hexamers primed reverse transcription of about 0.5 to 1 ug RNA. Via MiXCR, TCRdb re-called the immunoSEQ multiplex PCR reads, giving one row per CDR3 protein. The top ten hold over 0.15% of the sample, which has about 140,000 distinct CDR3 sequences, 85% to 95% seen once. The sequenced sample was CD8+ T cells from PBMCs. These receptors all stem from a human donor with Susac syndrome.

J is TRBJ2-2 and V is TRBV6-4; D ambiguous. Germline CDR1 is MRHNA and CDR2 is SNTAGT. Trimming removed 4 bases at V and 5 bases at J, with 8 bases between. The CDR3 spans 13 residues. The CDR3 DNA sequence: TGTGCCAGCAGTGGCTCATATACCGGGGAGCTGTTTTTT. It specifies CASSGSYTGELFF.

The CDR3 DNA reads TGTGCCAGCAGTTACGATGTGGGACACTTGATCGAGCAGTACTTC. Amino acids: CASSYDVGHLIEQYF. The chain combines TRBV6-5 with TRBJ2-7; D perhaps matches TRBD1 (6 bases). In germline, CDR1 is MNHEY, CDR2 SVGAGI. V lost 2 bases and J 6 bases, leaving 17 bases between the germline ends. There are 15 residues in the CDR3.

The chain couples TRBV5-1 to TRBJ2-7; D remains ambiguous. Trimming left V 2 bases short and J 5 bases short, with 14 bases between. Germline V gene sequence: CDR1 SGHRS, CDR2 YFSETQ. This CDR3 is built from 14 residues. This CDR3 is CASSLSPSPNEQYF. In DNA, the CDR3 is TGCGCCAGCAGCTTATCACCGTCTCCTAACGAGCAGTACTTC.

This chain connects TRBV6-6 to TRBJ2-3; TRBD1 might be the D (6 bases). Germline-derived CDR1 and CDR2 are MNHNY and SVGAGI (reference sequence). CDR3 length: 15 amino acids. V was shortened by 0 bases and J by 2 bases, with 9 bases between the two germline ends. DNA for the CDR3: TGTGCCAGCAGTTACTCCAACAGGGACACAGATACGCAGTATTTT. Protein sequence: CASSYSNRDTDTQYF.

V usage is TRBV12-3 or TRBV12-4 and J usage is TRBJ2-5; 8 nucleotides align to TRBD2. CDR3 length equals 15 residues. J gave up 0 bases and V 6 bases, and 6 bases lay outside the gene matches. The CDR3 sequence: CASRPSSGHQETQYF. CDR3 bases: TGTGCCAGCAGGCCCTCTAGCGGGCACCAAGAGACCCAGTACTTC.

The genes are TRBV12-3 or TRBV12-4 and TRBJ2-2, with a weak D call TRBD2 (5 bases). This CDR3 is 13 amino acids long. V lost 3 bases to trimming and J lost 7 bases, with 9 bases between them. The chain's CDR3 is CASSLYGDGELFF. CDR3 DNA: TGTGCCAGCAGTTTGTACGGGGACGGGGAGCTGTTTTTT.